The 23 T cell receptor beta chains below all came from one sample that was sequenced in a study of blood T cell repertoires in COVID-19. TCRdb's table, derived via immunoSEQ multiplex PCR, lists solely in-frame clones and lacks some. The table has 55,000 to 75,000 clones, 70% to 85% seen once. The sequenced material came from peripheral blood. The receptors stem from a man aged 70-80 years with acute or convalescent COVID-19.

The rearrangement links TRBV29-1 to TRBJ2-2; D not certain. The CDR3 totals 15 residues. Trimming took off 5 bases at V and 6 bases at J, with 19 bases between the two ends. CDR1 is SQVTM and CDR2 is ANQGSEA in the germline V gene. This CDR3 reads CSVLIHLQRPGELFF. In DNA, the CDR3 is TGCAGCGTTTTAATCCACTTGCAACGCCCCGGGGAGCTGTTTTTT.

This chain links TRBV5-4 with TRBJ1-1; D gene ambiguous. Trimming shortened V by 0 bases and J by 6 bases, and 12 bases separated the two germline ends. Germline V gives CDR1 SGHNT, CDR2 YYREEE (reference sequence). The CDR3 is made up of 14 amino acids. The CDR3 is CASSLGGGLPEAFF. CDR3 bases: TGTGCCAGCAGCTTGGGTGGAGGGCTCCCTGAAGCTTTCTTT.

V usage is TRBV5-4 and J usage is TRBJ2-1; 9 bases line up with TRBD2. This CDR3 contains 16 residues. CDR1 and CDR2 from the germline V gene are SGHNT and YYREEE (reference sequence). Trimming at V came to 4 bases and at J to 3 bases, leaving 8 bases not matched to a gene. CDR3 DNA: TGTGCCAGCAGCCGAATAGCGGGAGTGGGCTACAATGAGCAGTTCTTC. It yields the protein CASSRIAGVGYNEQFF.

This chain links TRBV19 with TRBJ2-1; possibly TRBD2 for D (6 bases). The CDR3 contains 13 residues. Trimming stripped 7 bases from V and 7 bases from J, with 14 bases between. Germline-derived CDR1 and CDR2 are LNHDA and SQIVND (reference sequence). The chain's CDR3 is CASKKPGTNEQFF. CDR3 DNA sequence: TGTGCCAGTAAGAAACCCGGGACTAATGAGCAGTTCTTC.

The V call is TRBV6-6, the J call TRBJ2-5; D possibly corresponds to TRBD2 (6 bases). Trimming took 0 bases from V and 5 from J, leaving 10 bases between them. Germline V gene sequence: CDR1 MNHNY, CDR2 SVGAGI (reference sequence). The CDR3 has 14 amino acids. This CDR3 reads CASSYSLGGETQYF. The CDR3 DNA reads TGTGCCAGCAGTTACTCGTTGGGGGGTGAGACCCAGTACTTC.

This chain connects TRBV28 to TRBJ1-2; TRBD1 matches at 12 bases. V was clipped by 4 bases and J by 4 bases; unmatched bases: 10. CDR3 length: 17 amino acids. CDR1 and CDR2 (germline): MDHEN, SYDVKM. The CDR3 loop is CASSSRDRGRGVYGYTF. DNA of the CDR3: TGTGCCAGCAGTTCCCGGGACAGGGGGCGAGGAGTCTATGGCTACACCTTC.

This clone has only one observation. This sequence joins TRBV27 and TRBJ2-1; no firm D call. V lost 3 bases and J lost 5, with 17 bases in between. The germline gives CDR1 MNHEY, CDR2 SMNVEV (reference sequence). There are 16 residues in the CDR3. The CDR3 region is CASSFLATPLHNEQFF. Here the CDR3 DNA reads TGTGCCAGCAGTTTTTTGGCCACACCGTTACACAATGAGCAGTTCTTC.

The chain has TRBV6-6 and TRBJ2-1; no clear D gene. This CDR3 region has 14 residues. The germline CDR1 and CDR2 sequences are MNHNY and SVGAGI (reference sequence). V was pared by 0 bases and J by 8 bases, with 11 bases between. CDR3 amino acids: CASSYSGMGDEQFF. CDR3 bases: TGTGCCAGCAGTTACTCGGGCATGGGCGATGAGCAGTTCTTC.

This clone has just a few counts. The CDR3 nucleotides read TGTGCCAGCTCCCGGAAAACCGGGACAGGGCACACTGAAGCTTTCTTT. It yields the protein CASSRKTGTGHTEAFF. The chain joins TRBV18 to TRBJ1-1, with 9 bases aligning to TRBD1. Trimming took 6 bases from V and 3 from J; bases not matched to a gene: 11. Germline V gene data show CDR1 as KGHSH and CDR2 as LQKENI. The CDR3 runs to 16 residues.

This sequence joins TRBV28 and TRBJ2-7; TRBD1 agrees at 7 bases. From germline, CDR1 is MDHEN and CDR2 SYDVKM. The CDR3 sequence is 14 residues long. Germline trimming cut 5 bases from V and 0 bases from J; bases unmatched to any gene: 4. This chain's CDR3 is CASSRDSPSYEQYF. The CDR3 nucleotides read TGTGCCAGCAGTCGGGACAGTCCCTCCTACGAGCAGTACTTC.

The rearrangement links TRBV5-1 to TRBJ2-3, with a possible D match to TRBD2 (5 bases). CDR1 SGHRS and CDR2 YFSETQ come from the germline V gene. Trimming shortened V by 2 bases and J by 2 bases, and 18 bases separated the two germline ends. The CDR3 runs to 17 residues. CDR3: CASSFSWEPLYTDTQYF. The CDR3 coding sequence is TGCGCCAGCAGCTTTTCGTGGGAGCCCCTTTACACAGATACGCAGTATTTT.

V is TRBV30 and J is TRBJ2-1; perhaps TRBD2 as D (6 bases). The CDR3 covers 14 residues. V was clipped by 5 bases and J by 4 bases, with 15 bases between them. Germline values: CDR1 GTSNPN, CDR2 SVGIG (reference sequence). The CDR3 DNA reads TGTGCCTGGGATCTAGGGACTTTATACAATGAGCAGTTCTTC. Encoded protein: CAWDLGTLYNEQFF.

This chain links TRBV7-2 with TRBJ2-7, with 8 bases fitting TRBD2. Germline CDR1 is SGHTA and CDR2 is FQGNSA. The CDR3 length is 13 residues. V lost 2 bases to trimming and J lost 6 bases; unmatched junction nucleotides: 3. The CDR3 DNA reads TGTGCCAGCAGCTTACCGGGAGGGAGCGAGCAGTACTTC. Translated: CASSLPGGSEQYF.

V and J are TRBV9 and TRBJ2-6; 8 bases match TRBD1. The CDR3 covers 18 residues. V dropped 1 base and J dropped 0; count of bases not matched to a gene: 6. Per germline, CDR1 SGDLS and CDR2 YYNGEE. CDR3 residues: CASSVTQGALSGANVLTF. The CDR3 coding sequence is TGTGCCAGCAGCGTAACGCAGGGGGCCCTCTCTGGGGCCAACGTCCTGACTTTC. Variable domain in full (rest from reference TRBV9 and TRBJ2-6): DSGVTQTPKHLITATGQRVTLRCSPRSGDLSVYWYQQSLDQGLQFLIQYYNGEERAKGNILERFSAQQFPDLHSELNLSSLELGDSALYFCASSVTQGALSGANVLTFGAGSRLTVL.

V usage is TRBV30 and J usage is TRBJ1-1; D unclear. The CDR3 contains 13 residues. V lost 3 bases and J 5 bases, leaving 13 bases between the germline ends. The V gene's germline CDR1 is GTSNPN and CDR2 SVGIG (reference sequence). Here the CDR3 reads CAWSTHRYTEAFF. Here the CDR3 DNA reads TGTGCCTGGAGCACCCATCGGTATACTGAAGCTTTCTTT.

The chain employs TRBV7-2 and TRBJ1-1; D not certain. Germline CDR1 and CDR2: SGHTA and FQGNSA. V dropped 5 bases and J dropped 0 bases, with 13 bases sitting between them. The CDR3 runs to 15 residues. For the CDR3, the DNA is TGTGCCAGCAGCCCGGAAGGAGGGATGAACACTGAAGCTTTCTTT. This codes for CASSPEGGMNTEAFF.

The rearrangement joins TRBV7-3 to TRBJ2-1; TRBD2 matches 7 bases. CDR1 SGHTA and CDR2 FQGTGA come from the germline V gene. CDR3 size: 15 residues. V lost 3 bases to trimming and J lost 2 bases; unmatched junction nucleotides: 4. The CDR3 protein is CASSFPSGPYNEQFF. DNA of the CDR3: TGTGCCAGCAGCTTTCCTAGCGGTCCCTACAATGAGCAGTTCTTC.

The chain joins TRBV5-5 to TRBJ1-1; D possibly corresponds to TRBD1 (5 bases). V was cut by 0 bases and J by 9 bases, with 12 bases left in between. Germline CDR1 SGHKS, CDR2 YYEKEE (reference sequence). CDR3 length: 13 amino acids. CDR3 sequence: CASSLGQGFKAFF. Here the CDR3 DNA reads TGTGCCAGCAGCTTGGGGCAGGGATTTAAAGCTTTCTTT.

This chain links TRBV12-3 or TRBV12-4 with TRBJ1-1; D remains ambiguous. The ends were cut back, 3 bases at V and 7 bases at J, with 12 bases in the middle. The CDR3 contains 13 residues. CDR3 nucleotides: TGTGCCAGCAGTTTGGCACAAGATTTTGAAGCTTTCTTT. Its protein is CASSLAQDFEAFF.

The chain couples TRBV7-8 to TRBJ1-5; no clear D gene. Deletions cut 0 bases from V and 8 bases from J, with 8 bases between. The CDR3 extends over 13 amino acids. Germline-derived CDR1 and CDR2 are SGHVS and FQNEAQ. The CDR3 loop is CASSLAEGKPQHF. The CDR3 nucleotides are TGTGCCAGCAGCTTAGCGGAGGGAAAGCCCCAGCATTTT.

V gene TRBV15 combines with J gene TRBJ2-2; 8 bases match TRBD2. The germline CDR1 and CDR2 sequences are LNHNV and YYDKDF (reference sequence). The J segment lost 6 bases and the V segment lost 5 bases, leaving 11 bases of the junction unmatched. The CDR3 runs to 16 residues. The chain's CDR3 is CATSPPGTRVAGELFF. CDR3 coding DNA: TGTGCCACCAGCCCCCCGGGGACTAGAGTAGCCGGGGAGCTGTTTTTT.

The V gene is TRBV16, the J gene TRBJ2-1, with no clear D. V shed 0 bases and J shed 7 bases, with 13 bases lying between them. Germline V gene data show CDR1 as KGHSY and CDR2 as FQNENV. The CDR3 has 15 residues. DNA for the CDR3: TGTGCCAGCAGCCAATCCCTCCCCAGTACAAATGAGCAGTTCTTC. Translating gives CASSQSLPSTNEQFF.

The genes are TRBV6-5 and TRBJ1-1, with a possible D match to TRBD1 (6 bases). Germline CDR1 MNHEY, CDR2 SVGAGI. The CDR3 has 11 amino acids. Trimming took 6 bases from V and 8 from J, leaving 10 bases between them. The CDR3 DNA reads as TGTGCCAGCAGGACGGGGGGCGAAGCTTTCTTT. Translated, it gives CASRTGGEAFF.